Following are 14 T cell receptor beta chains from one sample sequenced in a study of T cell responses to AZD1222 COVID-19 vaccine. Profiled with immunoSEQ multiplex PCR; TCRdb holds only in-frame clones, not every one. The sample lists roughly 91,000 clones, approximately 89% occurring once. This material consisted of peripheral blood, taken on day 0 of AZD1222 vaccination. The receptor set was obtained from an adult in good health.

The rearrangement links TRBV7-2 to TRBJ1-6; tentatively, D is TRBD1 (6 bases). Trimming shortened V by 5 bases and J by 10 bases, and 18 bases separated the two germline ends. CDR3 length: 15 amino acids. Per the germline V gene, CDR1 is SGHTA and CDR2 is FQGNSA. CDR3 in DNA: TGTGCCAGCAGCCCTCGAGGAGGGGGTGGATCACCCCTCCACTTT. Residues: CASSPRGGGGSPLHF.

The gene calls are TRBV14 and TRBJ2-2; perhaps TRBD1 as D (6 bases). The length of the CDR3 is 15 residues. The ends were cut back, 6 bases at V and 0 bases at J, with 11 bases in the middle. In germline, CDR1 is SGHDN, CDR2 FVKESK. In DNA, the CDR3 is TGTGCCAGCAGTAACAGGGACGCGAACACCGGGGAGCTGTTTTTT. It codes for CASSNRDANTGELFF.

The rearrangement links TRBV27 to TRBJ1-1, with a tentative D call TRBD1 (6 bases). The germline gives CDR1 MNHEY, CDR2 SMNVEV (reference sequence). The V gene lost 5 bases and the J gene lost 9 bases, with 16 bases spanning the gap. This CDR3 has 13 residues. The CDR3 loop reads CASSPQGQIQAFF. CDR3 sequence (DNA): TGTGCCAGCAGTCCCCAAGGACAGATTCAAGCTTTCTTT.

The chain is built from TRBV19 and TRBJ1-5, with a tentative D call TRBD1 (5 bases). Trimming removed 0 bases at V and 0 bases at J, with 9 bases between. CDR1 and CDR2 from the germline V gene are LNHDA and SQIVND (reference sequence). The CDR3 is made up of 16 amino acids. CDR3 bases: TGTGCCAGTAGTATAGATCGGGGCAGTAGCAATCAGCCCCAGCATTTT. Protein: CASSIDRGSSNQPQHF.

This chain uses TRBV19 with TRBJ1-3; 9 bases are shared with TRBD1. The ends lost 8 bases at V and 7 bases at J; junction bases unmatched: 6. The CDR3 has 13 residues. From germline, CDR1 is LNHDA and CDR2 SQIVND (reference sequence). CDR3 nucleotides: TGTGCCAGTGCCCAGACAGGGGGTAACACCATATATTTT. This sequence encodes CASAQTGGNTIYF.

The chain couples TRBV7-2 to TRBJ2-2; 7 nucleotides agree with TRBD2. With V trimmed by 4 bases and J by 0 bases, 2 bases remained unmatched. This CDR3 contains 15 residues. Germline V gives CDR1 SGHTA, CDR2 FQGNSA. The CDR3 is CASSSGGANTGELFF. The CDR3 DNA reads TGTGCCAGCAGCTCTGGGGGGGCGAACACCGGGGAGCTGTTTTTT.

The chain couples TRBV7-8 to TRBJ2-7; possibly TRBD1 or TRBD2 for D (6 bases each). The germline V gene encodes CDR1 SGHVS and CDR2 FQNEAQ. This CDR3 contains 15 residues. The V end lost 1 base, the J end lost 4 bases, and 14 bases lay between the germline ends. The CDR3 DNA reads as TGTGCCAGCAGCTTAGTCCGACAGGCGGGGTACGAGCAGTACTTC. It codes for CASSLVRQAGYEQYF.

The chain combines TRBV7-9 with TRBJ2-3; 9 nucleotides align to TRBD1. This CDR3 is built from 14 residues. Germline loops: CDR1 SEHNR, CDR2 FQNEAQ (reference sequence). Trimming took 9 bases from V and 7 from J; bases not matched to a gene: 11. As DNA, the CDR3 is TGTGCCAGTCTTAGGCCGGGACAGGGAAATACGCAGTATTTT. It specifies CASLRPGQGNTQYF.

V is TRBV19 and J is TRBJ1-1; maybe TRBD1 (6 bases). Germline V lookup: CDR1 LNHDA, CDR2 SQIVND (reference sequence). Trimming cost V 5 bases and J 4 bases, with 20 bases left between them. CDR3 length: 16 residues. In DNA, the CDR3 is TGTGCCAGTAGTGACAATGCGCGGGGGGCCAGCACTGAAGCTTTCTTT. Translating it yields CASSDNARGASTEAFF.

This chain connects TRBV7-8 to TRBJ2-7, with 8 bases fitting TRBD2. The CDR3 runs to 18 residues. Trimming at V came to 1 base and at J to 5 bases, leaving 16 bases not matched to a gene. The germline V gene encodes CDR1 SGHVS and CDR2 FQNEAQ. The chain's CDR3 is CASSLGGARGAGVNEQYF. The DNA of the CDR3 is TGTGCCAGCAGCTTAGGTGGGGCCAGGGGAGCGGGGGTCAACGAGCAGTACTTC.

The V call is TRBV18, the J call TRBJ1-4, with a tentative D call TRBD1 (6 bases). The CDR3 contains 16 residues. The V and J ends lost 4 bases and 0 bases respectively, with 12 bases between them. The germline V gene has CDR1 KGHSH and CDR2 LQKENI. The CDR3 region is CASSLRTAATNEKLFF. The CDR3 bases are TGTGCCAGCTCACTTCGGACAGCAGCAACTAATGAAAAACTGTTTTTT.

CDR3 DNA sequence: TGTGCCATCAGGGACAGCGGAAATGAAGCTTTCTTT. Its translation: CAIRDSGNEAFF. The rearrangement uses TRBV10-3 and TRBJ1-1, with a weak D call TRBD1 (6 bases). V lost 6 bases to trimming and J lost 7 bases, with 12 bases between them. The length of the CDR3 is 12 residues. From germline, CDR1 is ENHRY and CDR2 SYGVKD.

Here the CDR3 DNA reads TGTGCCAGCAGTTTAGGGCTAGCGGGAGGCAAGTACAATGAGCAGTTCTTC. Protein sequence: CASSLGLAGGKYNEQFF. The genes are TRBV27 and TRBJ2-1, with 11 positions matching TRBD2. The V gene's germline CDR1 is MNHEY and CDR2 SMNVEV (reference sequence). The CDR3 extends over 17 amino acids. V lost 2 bases and J lost 4; bases outside the gene matches: 7.

The V and J genes are TRBV7-2 and TRBJ1-4; the D gene is possibly TRBD1 (6 bases). The CDR3 contains 14 residues. The V gene lost 5 bases and the J gene lost 4 bases, with 11 bases spanning the gap. The germline V gene has CDR1 SGHTA and CDR2 FQGNSA. CDR3 sequence reads: CASSPGQNNEKLFF. The DNA of the CDR3 is TGTGCCAGCAGCCCAGGACAGAATAATGAAAAACTGTTTTTT.